This is a list of T cell receptor beta chains from one sample in a study of blood T cells in healthy people across ages. Using its own MiXCR run on the 5' RACE reads, TCRdb lists one record per CDR3 protein. This table has approximately 760,000 distinct CDR3 sequences, roughly 25% appearing once. This sample also appeared in a second study, on T cells of mothers and their children.

What was sequenced was blood. The origin of the receptors is a boy younger than 18 in good health. CDR3s include the opening cysteine and the closing phenylalanine or tryptophan. D genes are given only for firm matches. Clone size appears in some rows only: once, few, many, or a class for an expanded clone.

clone size	D gene	J gene	V gene	CDR3 protein	CDR3 DNA
.	TRBD2	TRBJ2-4	TRBV20-1	CSATGTSGLRAKNIQYF	TGCAGTGCTACCGGGACTAGCGGGCTTCGGGCCAAAAACATTCAGTACTTC
few	.	TRBJ2-5	TRBV7-2	CASSLGGFGETQYF	TGTGCCAGCAGCTTAGGAGGGTTCGGGGAGACCCAGTACTTC
.	TRBD2	TRBJ2-1	TRBV28	CASSSYSGRALKEQFF	TGTGCCAGCAGTAGCTATAGCGGGAGGGCCCTCAAAGAGCAGTTCTTC
.	.	TRBJ2-2	TRBV4-3	CASRRITGGRWVGELFF	TGCGCCAGCAGACGCATAACGGGGGGCCGGTGGGTTGGGGAGCTGTTTTTT
few	TRBD1	TRBJ1-2	TRBV20-1	CSADRDFAGGRGYTF	TGCAGTGCTGACAGGGACTTTGCAGGGGGTAGGGGCTACACCTTC
.	TRBD1	TRBJ1-1	TRBV6-2/TRBV6-3	CASRPQGARTEAFF	TGTGCCAGCAGGCCACAGGGGGCGAGGACTGAAGCTTTCTTT
.	.	TRBJ1-4	TRBV2	CASLDDSTTNEKLFF	TGTGCCAGCCTTGACGACAGTACAACCAATGAAAAACTGTTTTTT
.	.	TRBJ2-1	TRBV24-1	CATSDLTGSSYNEQFF	TGTGCCACCAGTGATTTAACGGGTAGCTCCTACAATGAGCAGTTCTTC
.	.	TRBJ2-5	TRBV7-9	CASSLKPQETQYF	TGTGCCAGCAGTCTAAAACCCCAAGAGACCCAGTACTTC
.	.	TRBJ2-4	TRBV29-1	CSFHGGLENIQYF	TGCAGCTTTCATGGGGGGCTCGAAAACATTCAGTACTTC
few	.	TRBJ1-4	TRBV27	CASSWGGTNEKLFF	TGTGCCAGCAGTTGGGGCGGGACAAACGAAAAACTGTTTTTT
.	.	TRBJ2-1	TRBV29-1	CSVELPSVYNEQFF	TGCAGCGTTGAACTGCCTAGCGTCTACAATGAGCAGTTCTTC
.	.	TRBJ2-1	TRBV10-3	CAIFSGSSYNERFF	TGTGCCATCTTCTCCGGGAGTTCATACAATGAGCGGTTCTTC
.	TRBD2	TRBJ2-3	TRBV2	CASSRPLAGAGTDTQYF	TGTGCCAGCAGTCGCCCCCTAGCGGGAGCGGGCACAGATACGCAGTATTTT
few	TRBD1	TRBJ2-5	TRBV29-1	CSILTTGTETQYF	TGCAGCATATTAACGACAGGGACGGAGACCCAGTACTTC
many	TRBD1	TRBJ1-1	TRBV19	CASTAGQVNTEAFF	TGTGCCAGTACCGCAGGACAGGTGAACACTGAAGCTTTCTTT
.	.	TRBJ2-6	TRBV7-9	CASSPVFGAGANVLTF	TGTGCCAGCAGCCCCGTTTTTGGGGCTGGGGCCAACGTCCTGACTTTC
few	.	TRBJ2-3	TRBV3-1	CASSPGTQTDTQYF	TGTGCCAGCAGCCCAGGTACACAAACAGATACGCAGTATTTT
few	TRBD1	TRBJ2-7	TRBV3-1	CASSQRTGGEQYF	TGTGCCAGCAGCCAGAGGACAGGGGGCGAGCAGTACTTC
.	TRBD2	TRBJ2-5	TRBV7-2	CASSGPGLEGETQYF	TGTGCCAGCAGCGGACCGGGACTAGAAGGGGAGACCCAGTACTTC
.	.	TRBJ1-4	TRBV29-1	CSVEVWEKLFF	TGCAGCGTTGAAGTTTGGGAAAAACTGTTTTTT
few	.	TRBJ1-6	TRBV5-1	CASSDGRSLGGNSPLHF	TGCGCCAGCAGCGACGGACGCTCACTGGGGGGCAATTCACCCCTCCACTTT
.	.	TRBJ2-5	TRBV12-3/TRBV12-4	CASTQARGSQETQYF	TGTGCCAGCACACAGGCAAGAGGGTCACAAGAGACCCAGTACTTC
many	.	TRBJ2-5	TRBV7-2	CASRRDYQETQYF	TGTGCCAGCAGACGGGACTACCAAGAGACCCAGTACTTC
few	TRBD2	TRBJ2-7	TRBV19	CASSISGGAAEQYF	TGTGCCAGTAGTATAAGCGGGGGGGCCGCCGAGCAGTACTTC
.	.	TRBJ1-2	TRBV29-1	CSVARAYGYTF	TGCAGCGTTGCCAGGGCTTACGGCTACACCTTC
few	.	TRBJ2-2	TRBV7-6	CASSLLPGAMNTGELFF	TGTGCCAGCAGCTTACTTCCGGGGGCAATGAACACCGGGGAGCTGTTTTTT
few	TRBD1	TRBJ1-2	TRBV6-5	CASISRDRTNYGYTF	TGTGCCAGCATCTCCCGGGACAGAACTAACTATGGCTACACCTTC
few	.	TRBJ2-2	TRBV6-1	CASSRLQGELFF	TGTGCCAGCAGTCGACTCCAAGGGGAGCTGTTTTTT
.	.	TRBJ2-5	TRBV7-9	CASITRETQYF	TGTGCCAGCATCACCAGGGAGACCCAGTACTTC
few	TRBD2	TRBJ2-5	TRBV9	CASSVAVAGEETQYF	TGTGCCAGCAGCGTAGCGGTAGCGGGGGAAGAGACCCAGTACTTC
few	.	TRBJ2-6	TRBV20-1	CSAARGRISGANVLTF	TGCAGTGCTGCCCGAGGACGGATCTCTGGGGCCAACGTCCTGACTTTC
few	.	TRBJ2-5	TRBV20-1	CSATRGTETQYF	TGCAGTGCTACCCGGGGCACGGAGACCCAGTACTTC
.	.	TRBJ1-1	TRBV12-5	CASTTNRVRAFF	TGTGCTAGCACCACGAACAGAGTTAGAGCTTTCTTT
few	.	TRBJ2-1	TRBV29-1	CSVRDHEQFF	TGCAGCGTCAGGGACCATGAGCAGTTCTTC
.	.	TRBJ2-5	TRBV10-3	CAISEATAEQYF	TGTGCCATCAGTGAGGCAACAGCGGAGCAGTACTTC
few	TRBD1	TRBJ1-4	TRBV7-9	CASSARTGEATNEKLFF	TGTGCCAGCAGCGCGAGGACAGGGGAAGCAACTAATGAAAAACTGTTTTTT
.	.	TRBJ2-5	TRBV20-1	CSARGSREETQYF	TGCAGTGCTAGAGGTTCGCGGGAAGAGACCCAGTACTTC
.	.	TRBJ1-2	TRBV5-1	CASSGVGESYGYTF	TGCGCCAGCAGCGGGGTTGGGGAATCCTATGGCTACACCTTC
.	.	TRBJ2-5	TRBV7-9	CASSLGRLGAKNGETQYF	TGTGCCAGCAGCTTAGGGCGTCTTGGTGCTAAAAACGGAGAGACCCAGTACTTC
.	TRBD2	TRBJ2-7	TRBV20-1	CSAGRGDEQYF	TGCAGTGCTGGACGGGGGGACGAGCAGTACTTC
few	.	TRBJ2-5	TRBV5-4	CASSLPEQETQYF	TGTGCCAGCAGCTTGCCAGAACAAGAGACCCAGTACTTC
.	.	TRBJ1-2	TRBV27	CASTGDHYGYTF	TGTGCCAGCACGGGCGACCACTATGGCTACACCTTC
.	.	TRBJ1-3	TRBV7-6	CASSPQEYSGNTIYF	TGTGCCAGCAGCCCGCAGGAGTACTCTGGAAACACCATATATTTT
.	TRBD2	TRBJ2-1	TRBV28	CASSPSGRAGEQFF	TGTGCCAGCAGCCCGAGCGGGAGGGCCGGTGAGCAGTTCTTC
few	.	TRBJ2-7	TRBV29-1	CSVDRGIGYEQYF	TGCAGCGTTGATCGGGGGATCGGGTACGAGCAGTACTTC
.	TRBD2	TRBJ2-1	TRBV20-1	CSARDYPTGTSASRSSYNEQFF	TGCAGTGCTAGAGACTACCCAACAGGGACTAGCGCCTCCCGCAGCTCCTACAATGAGCAGTTCTTC
.	.	TRBJ2-5	TRBV13	CASSDNRNQETQYF	TGTGCCAGCAGCGATAACAGAAACCAAGAGACCCAGTACTTC
.	.	TRBJ1-2	TRBV29-1	CSVRAQGSYGYTF	TGCAGCGTTAGAGCCCAGGGGTCGTATGGCTACACCTTC
.	TRBD1	TRBJ1-6	TRBV15	CATSSQDRANSPLHF	TGTGCCACCAGCAGTCAGGACAGGGCCAATTCACCCCTCCACTTT
few	.	TRBJ2-7	TRBV4-3	CASSQDLDEAYEQYF	TGCGCCAGCAGCCAAGATCTGGACGAGGCCTACGAGCAGTACTTC
.	TRBD2	TRBJ2-3	TRBV12-3/TRBV12-4	CASSISGGPPPDTQYF	TGTGCCAGCAGTATAAGCGGGGGGCCGCCTCCAGATACGCAGTATTTT
few	.	TRBJ2-7	TRBV9	CASSVGSPDSLEQYF	TGTGCCAGCAGCGTAGGTAGTCCCGATTCCCTCGAGCAGTACTTC
once	.	TRBJ1-1	TRBV21-1	CASSKACGQGRTEAFF	TGTGCCAGCAGCAAAGCCTGCGGGCAGGGTCGCACTGAAGCTTTCTTT
.	TRBD2	TRBJ2-5	TRBV5-1	CASSLGLAGGPRETQYF	TGCGCCAGCAGCTTGGGACTAGCGGGAGGGCCTCGAGAGACCCAGTACTTC
.	.	TRBJ2-7	TRBV9	CASSVESGSYEQYF	TGTGCCAGCAGCGTAGAGTCGGGATCCTACGAGCAGTACTTC
few	.	TRBJ2-2	TRBV20-1	CSARDSTGELFF	TGCAGTGCTAGAGATTCTACCGGGGAGCTGTTTTTT
.	TRBD2	TRBJ2-3	TRBV5-1	CASSFYREDEDTQYF	TGCGCCAGCAGCTTTTACCGGGAGGACGAAGATACGCAGTATTTT
.	.	TRBJ2-7	TRBV19	CASRWVFEQYF	TGTGCCAGTAGATGGGTATTCGAGCAGTACTTC
.	TRBD2	TRBJ2-5	TRBV20-1	CSTCGGRGETQYF	TGCAGTACATGTGGCGGGAGAGGGGAGACCCAGTACTTC